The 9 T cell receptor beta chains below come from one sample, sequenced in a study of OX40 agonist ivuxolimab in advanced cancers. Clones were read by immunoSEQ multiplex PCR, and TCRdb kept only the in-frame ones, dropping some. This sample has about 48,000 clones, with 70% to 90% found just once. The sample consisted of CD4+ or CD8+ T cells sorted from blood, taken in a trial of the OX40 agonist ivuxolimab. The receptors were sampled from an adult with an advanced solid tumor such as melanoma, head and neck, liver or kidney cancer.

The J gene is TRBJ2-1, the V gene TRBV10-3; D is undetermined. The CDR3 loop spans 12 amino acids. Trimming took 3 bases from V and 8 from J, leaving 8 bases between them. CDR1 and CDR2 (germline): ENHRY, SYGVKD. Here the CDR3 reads CAISDRRDEQFF. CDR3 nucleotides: TGTGCCATCAGTGACCGCCGGGATGAGCAGTTCTTC.

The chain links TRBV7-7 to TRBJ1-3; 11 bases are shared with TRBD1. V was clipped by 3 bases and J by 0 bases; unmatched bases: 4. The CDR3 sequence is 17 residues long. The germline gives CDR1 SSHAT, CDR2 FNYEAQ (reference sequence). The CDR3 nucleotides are TGTGCCAGCAGCTTTTCGGACAGGGGGCGCTCTGGAAACACCATATATTTT. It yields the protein CASSFSDRGRSGNTIYF.

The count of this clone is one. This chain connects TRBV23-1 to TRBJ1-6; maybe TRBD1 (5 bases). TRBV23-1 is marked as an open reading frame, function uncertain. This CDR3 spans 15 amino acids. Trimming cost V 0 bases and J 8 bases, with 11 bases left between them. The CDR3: CASSQSGRAYSPLHF. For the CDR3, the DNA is TGCGCCAGCAGTCAATCCGGCAGGGCTTATTCACCCCTCCACTTT.

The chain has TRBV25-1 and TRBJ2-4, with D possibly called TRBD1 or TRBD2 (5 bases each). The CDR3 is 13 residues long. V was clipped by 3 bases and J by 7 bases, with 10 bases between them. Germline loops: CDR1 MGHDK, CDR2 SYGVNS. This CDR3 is CASSEGDPNIQYF. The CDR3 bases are TGTGCCAGCAGTGAGGGGGACCCCAACATTCAGTACTTC. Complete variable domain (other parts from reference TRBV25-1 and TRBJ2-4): EADIYQTPRYLVIGTGKKITLECSQTMGHDKMYWYQQDPGMELHLIHYSYGVNSTEKGDLSSESTVSRIRTEHFPLTLESARPSHTSQYLCASSEGDPNIQYFGAGTRLSVL.

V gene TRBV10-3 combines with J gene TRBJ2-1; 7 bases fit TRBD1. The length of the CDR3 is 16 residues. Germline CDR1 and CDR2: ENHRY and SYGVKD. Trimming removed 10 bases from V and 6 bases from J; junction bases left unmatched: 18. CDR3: CATSGGPGGKGNEQFF. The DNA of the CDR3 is TGTGCCACATCAGGTGGTCCAGGGGGTAAAGGCAATGAGCAGTTCTTC.

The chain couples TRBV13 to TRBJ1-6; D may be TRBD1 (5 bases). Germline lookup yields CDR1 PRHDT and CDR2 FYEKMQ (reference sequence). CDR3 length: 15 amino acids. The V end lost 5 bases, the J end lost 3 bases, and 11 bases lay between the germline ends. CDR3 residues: CASSNGHSYNSPLHF. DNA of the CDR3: TGTGCCAGCAGCAACGGACATAGCTATAATTCACCCCTCCACTTT.

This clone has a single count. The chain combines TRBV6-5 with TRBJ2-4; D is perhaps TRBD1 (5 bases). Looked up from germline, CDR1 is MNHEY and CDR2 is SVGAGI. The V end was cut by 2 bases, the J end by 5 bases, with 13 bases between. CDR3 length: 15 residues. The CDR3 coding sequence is TGTGCCAGCAGTTACGACAGCATTGGGGAAAACATTCAGTACTTC. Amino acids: CASSYDSIGENIQYF.

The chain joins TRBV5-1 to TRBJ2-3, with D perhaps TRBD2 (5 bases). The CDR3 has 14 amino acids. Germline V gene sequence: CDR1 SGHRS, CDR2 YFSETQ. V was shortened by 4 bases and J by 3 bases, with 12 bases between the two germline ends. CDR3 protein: CASSPGMGTDTQYF. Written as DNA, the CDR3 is TGCGCCAGCAGCCCCGGGATGGGTACAGATACGCAGTATTTT.

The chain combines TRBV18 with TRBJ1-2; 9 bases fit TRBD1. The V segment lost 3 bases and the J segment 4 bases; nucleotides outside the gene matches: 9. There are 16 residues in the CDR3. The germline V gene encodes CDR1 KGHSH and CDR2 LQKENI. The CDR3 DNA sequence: TGTGCCAGCTCACCCCTCTCCGGGACAGGGCCCTATGGCTACACCTTC. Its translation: CASSPLSGTGPYGYTF.